The entry below gives a single T cell receptor beta chain sequence along with its context. Its antigen is currently unknown. These data are taken from a study of CD8+ T cells in alopecia areata. Study context: Treated patients' severity was scored by percentage of affected scalp area.

Study-wide results and caveats: Although TCR sharing was seen in mice, sharing across patients was less clear, possibly for HLA-related reasons.

Sequencing used cDNA as its template, made by extracting RNA and reverse transcribing it. Generated by immunoSEQ multiplex PCR, the TCRdb table keeps only in-frame clones and is missing some. The table records over 250,000 clones, roughly 60% of them present only once. The treatment here: oral pan-JAK inhibitor, 5-10 mg twice daily. The sequence was obtained from a human donor with alopecia areata. Sequencing used CD4+ T cells sorted from blood, obtained around week 54, from a patient treated with tofacitinib.

Here the CDR3 reads CAWRRQPYNSPLHF. The DNA of the CDR3 is TGTGCCTGGAGGCGACAGCCGTATAATTCACCCCTCCACTTT. The chain joins TRBV30 to TRBJ1-6; weak D call: TRBD1 (5 bases). CDR3 size: 14 residues. V lost 3 bases and J lost 4, with 10 bases in between. Germline values: CDR1 GTSNPN, CDR2 SVGIG (reference sequence).